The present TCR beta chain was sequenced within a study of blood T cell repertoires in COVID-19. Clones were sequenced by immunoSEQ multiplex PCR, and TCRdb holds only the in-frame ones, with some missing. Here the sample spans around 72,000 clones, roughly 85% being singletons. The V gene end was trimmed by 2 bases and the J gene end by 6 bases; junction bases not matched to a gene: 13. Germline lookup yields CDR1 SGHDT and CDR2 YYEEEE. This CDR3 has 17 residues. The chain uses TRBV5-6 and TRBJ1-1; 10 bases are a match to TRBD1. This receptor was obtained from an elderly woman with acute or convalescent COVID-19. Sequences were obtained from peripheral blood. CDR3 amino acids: CASSFGTGVIKGSEAFF. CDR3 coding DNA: TGTGCCAGCAGCTTTGGGACAGGGGTGATAAAAGGGTCTGAAGCTTTCTTT. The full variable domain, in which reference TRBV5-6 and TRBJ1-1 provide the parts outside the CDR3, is DAGVTQSPTHLIKTRGQQVTLRCSPKSGHDTVSWYQQALGQGPQFIFQYYEEEERQRGNFPDRFSGHQFPNYSSELNVNALLLGDSALYLCASSFGTGVIKGSEAFFGQGTRLTVV.